One and the same sample provided the 30 T cell receptor beta chains below, sequenced in a study of Ad26.COV2.S vaccination and SARS-CoV-2 variants. The treatment was: around 19 received Ad26.COV2.S at low or high dose, single or two shots; 5 received placebo; per-sample allocation not given. The study sampled participants on day 63 after the first vaccine or placebo injection. Generated by immunoSEQ multiplex PCR, the TCRdb table keeps only in-frame clones and is missing some. The sample holds roughly 420,000 clones, around 87% seen once. The sample here was peripheral blood, taken in a trial of Ad26.COV2.S vaccine versus placebo. The source of these receptors is a person aged 18-65 years who received the Ad26.COV2.S COVID-19 vaccine or a placebo.

V is TRBV5-1 and J is TRBJ2-7, with D possibly TRBD1 on 6 matching bases. The ends were cut back, 4 bases at V and 3 bases at J, with 20 bases in the middle. This CDR3 is 16 amino acids long. The germline CDR1 and CDR2 sequences are SGHRS and YFSETQ. The CDR3 protein is CASSASARDTIYEQYF. CDR3 DNA: TGCGCCAGCAGCGCCTCAGCTAGGGACACAATCTACGAGCAGTACTTC.

The CDR3 loop reads CASSGGSSYNSPLHF. The CDR3 DNA reads TGTGCCAGCAGTGGGGGGAGCTCCTATAATTCACCCCTCCACTTT. The chain is built from TRBV2 and TRBJ1-6; D may be TRBD1 (5 bases). The V gene lost 4 bases and the J gene lost 0 bases, with 7 bases spanning the gap. Germline V gene lookup returns CDR1 SNHLY and CDR2 FYNNEI. The length of the CDR3 is 15 residues.

The rearrangement joins TRBV19 to TRBJ2-7; 9 bases line up with TRBD1. The V and J ends lost 4 bases and 3 bases, in that order; junction bases with no gene match: 4. The germline gives CDR1 LNHDA, CDR2 SQIVND (reference sequence). CDR3 length: 14 residues. DNA for the CDR3: TGTGCCAGTAGTAGGACAGGGGATCTCTACGAGCAGTACTTC. Translated: CASSRTGDLYEQYF.

The chain carries TRBV24-1 and TRBJ2-1, with TRBD2 matching over 8 bases. The CDR3 loop spans 17 amino acids. Germline loops: CDR1 KGHDR, CDR2 SFDVKD. The junction had 4 bases not matched to a gene; V was cut back by 1 base and J by 0 bases. DNA of the CDR3: TGTGCCACCAGTGATTTCCCAGCGGGGGCCTCCTACAATGAGCAGTTCTTC. Encoded protein: CATSDFPAGASYNEQFF.

The V call is TRBV10-3, the J call TRBJ1-2, with a possible D match to TRBD1 (5 bases). The V end lost 6 bases, the J end lost 3 bases, and 8 bases lay between the germline ends. CDR1 is ENHRY, CDR2 SYGVKD, per germline. The CDR3 length is 12 residues. DNA of the CDR3: TGTGCCATCAGCGCGGGGGACTATGGCTACACCTTC. This translates into CAISAGDYGYTF.

V gene TRBV5-1 combines with J gene TRBJ1-3, with unresolved D. Germline CDR1 reads SGHRS; CDR2 reads YFSETQ. V lost 5 bases to trimming and J lost 0 bases, with 12 bases between them. The CDR3 spans 15 residues. For the CDR3, the DNA is TGCGCCAGCAGTCATGACCGAGCCTCTGGAAACACCATATATTTT. Protein sequence: CASSHDRASGNTIYF.

The V gene is TRBV18, the J gene TRBJ1-1, with D possibly being TRBD1 (6 bases). The V gene's germline CDR1 is KGHSH and CDR2 LQKENI. V was trimmed by 4 bases and J by 1 base, leaving 7 bases between them. The CDR3 has 13 residues. CDR3 nucleotide sequence: TGTGCCAGCTCACGGACAGAGAACACTGAAGCTTTCTTT. Protein: CASSRTENTEAFF.

This clone appeared a few times. The chain couples TRBV30 to TRBJ1-5; D perhaps matches TRBD1 (6 bases). Germline CDR1 GTSNPN, CDR2 SVGIG (reference sequence). The V end lost 5 bases, the J end lost 6 bases, and 17 bases lay between the germline ends. This CDR3 comprises 14 residues. DNA for the CDR3: TGTGCCTGGGGACATACAGGGAGGGCTCAGCCCCAGCATTTT. It codes for CAWGHTGRAQPQHF.

The V and J genes are TRBV30 and TRBJ1-2, with 7 bases aligning to TRBD1. The CDR3 loop spans 13 amino acids. The germline CDR1 and CDR2 sequences are GTSNPN and SVGIG (reference sequence). Losses at the gene ends were 2 bases for V and 7 bases for J; bases not matched to a gene: 7. CDR3: CAWSRTGEGGYTF. CDR3 nucleotides: TGTGCCTGGAGTCGAACAGGGGAGGGTGGCTACACCTTC. Together with reference TRBV30 and TRBJ1-2, the CDR3 gives the full variable domain: SQTIHQWPATLVQPVGSPLSLECTVEGTSNPNLYWYRQAAGRGLQLLFYSVGIGQISSEVPQNLSASRPQDRQFILSSKKLLLSDSGFYLCAWSRTGEGGYTFGSGTRLTVV.

V is TRBV2 and J is TRBJ2-1; 7 positions match TRBD2. The CDR3 runs 15 residues. The germline gives CDR1 SNHLY, CDR2 FYNNEI. V was clipped by 6 bases and J by 7 bases; unmatched bases: 12. The DNA of the CDR3 is TGTGCCAGCAGCGAAAATGGCGGGGGACTGAATGAGCAGTTCTTC. Protein product: CASSENGGGLNEQFF.

This clone occurred a few times. The chain uses TRBV28 and TRBJ2-7, with 8 bases that match TRBD2. The junction had 5 bases not matched to a gene; V was cut back by 5 bases and J by 5 bases. There are 13 residues in the CDR3. CDR1 MDHEN and CDR2 SYDVKM come from the germline V gene. The CDR3 sequence: CASSQILADEQYF. The CDR3 nucleotides are TGTGCCAGCAGTCAGATACTAGCGGACGAGCAGTACTTC.

V and J are TRBV7-9 and TRBJ2-6, with 9 bases aligning to TRBD2. Per germline, CDR1 SEHNR and CDR2 FQNEAQ (reference sequence). The CDR3 totals 18 residues. J lost 0 bases, V lost 5 bases, and 8 bases had no gene match. The CDR3 DNA sequence: TGTGCCAGCAGCAGTCCTAGCGGGGATAGCTCTGGGGCCAACGTCCTGACTTTC. Translated, it gives CASSSPSGDSSGANVLTF. The full variable domain, rest sourced from reference TRBV7-9 and TRBJ2-6, is DTGVSQNPRHKITKRGQNVTFRCDPISEHNRLYWYRQTLGQGPEFLTYFQNEAQLEKSRLLSDRFSAERPKGSFSTLEIQRTEQGDSAMYLCASSSPSGDSSGANVLTFGAGSRLTVL.

J is TRBJ2-5 and V is TRBV29-1; D ambiguous. The length of the CDR3 is 13 residues. The ends were cut back, 3 bases at V and 5 bases at J, with 13 bases in the middle. CDR1 is SQVTM and CDR2 is ANQGSEA in the germline V gene. The CDR3: CSVDPGMDETQYF. Here the CDR3 DNA reads TGCAGCGTTGACCCCGGAATGGATGAGACCCAGTACTTC.

The CDR3 DNA follows: TGTGCCAGCAGCGCCGGGACAGGGTCCTACAATGAGCAGTTCTTC. Translating it yields CASSAGTGSYNEQFF. The V call is TRBV9, the J call TRBJ2-1; 9 nucleotides match TRBD1. The V gene end was trimmed by 3 bases and the J gene end by 1 base; junction bases not matched to a gene: 2. The CDR3 covers 15 residues. Per the germline V gene, CDR1 is SGDLS and CDR2 is YYNGEE.

CDR3 nucleotide sequence: TGTGCCAGCAGTAACCGGGACAGTAAAGAGACCCAGTACTTC. The encoded protein is CASSNRDSKETQYF. The genes are TRBV2 and TRBJ2-5, with TRBD1 matching 7 bases. The CDR3 is 14 residues long. Germline trimming cut 5 bases from V and 3 bases from J; bases unmatched to any gene: 6. From germline, CDR1 is SNHLY and CDR2 FYNNEI.

A remark on this clone: The junction departs from the called germline gene at one end, perhaps through a read error. V is TRBV6-5 and J is TRBJ1-5; a weak D match, TRBD1 (6 bases). The CDR3 has 15 amino acids. Germline lookup yields CDR1 MNHEY and CDR2 SVGAGI. CDR3 region: CASSYSGGSLQPQHF. The DNA of the CDR3 is TGTGCCAGCAGCTACTCCGGGGGCAGTCTTCAGCCCCAGCATTTT.

J is TRBJ2-5 and V is TRBV4-1, with 9 bases matching TRBD1. Germline loops: CDR1 MGHRA, CDR2 YSYEKL. The CDR3 is made up of 16 amino acids. The J segment lost 3 bases and the V segment lost 3 bases, leaving 8 bases of the junction unmatched. CDR3: CASSHVRTGEKETQYF. In nucleotides, the CDR3 is TGCGCCAGCAGCCATGTGAGGACAGGGGAAAAAGAGACCCAGTACTTC.

This chain uses TRBV19 with TRBJ1-5; the D is unclear. Germline V lookup: CDR1 LNHDA, CDR2 SQIVND (reference sequence). V lost 3 bases and J lost 9, with 9 bases in between. The CDR3 runs 12 residues. DNA for the CDR3: TGTGCCAGTAGTATTTTTGAGGGGCCCCAGCATTTT. Amino acids: CASSIFEGPQHF.

This clone was recorded once. The V gene is TRBV7-2, the J gene TRBJ2-1; D is unresolved. CDR3 length: 13 residues. The germline CDR1 and CDR2 sequences are SGHTA and FQGNSA. V was shortened by 5 bases and J by 2 bases, with 7 bases between the two germline ends. The CDR3 DNA is TGTGCCAGCAGCCCACCAGCCTACAATGAGCAGTTCTTC. Its translation: CASSPPAYNEQFF.

This clone showed up just once. The chain uses TRBV7-3 and TRBJ1-5; D is undetermined. This CDR3 has 13 residues. The V gene lost 5 bases and the J gene lost 4 bases, with 9 bases spanning the gap. CDR1 and CDR2 (germline): SGHTA, FQGTGA. The CDR3: CASSQDLNQPQHF. CDR3 DNA: TGTGCCAGCAGCCAAGACCTGAATCAGCCCCAGCATTTT.

The chain has TRBV4-2 and TRBJ1-2; D is unclear. V lost 3 bases and J lost 4, with 15 bases in between. The CDR3 sequence is 15 residues long. Per the germline V gene, CDR1 is LGHNA and CDR2 is YNFKEQ. The CDR3 reads CASSHEDRVGYGYTF. CDR3 nucleotide sequence: TGTGCCAGCAGCCACGAAGACCGAGTAGGCTATGGCTACACCTTC.

The genes are TRBV2 and TRBJ1-1; TRBD1 matches at 11 bases. V shed 4 bases, J shed 4 bases, and the junction held 5 bases outside the gene matches. The CDR3 loop spans 15 amino acids. CDR1 and CDR2 (germline): SNHLY, FYNNEI. The chain's CDR3 is CASSGRTGGFTEAFF. The CDR3 bases are TGTGCCAGCAGTGGACGGACAGGGGGCTTCACTGAAGCTTTCTTT.

The chain carries TRBV7-9 and TRBJ2-7; D gene ambiguous. V was trimmed by 5 bases and J by 6 bases, leaving 17 bases between them. The CDR3 has 14 residues. Germline loops: CDR1 SEHNR, CDR2 FQNEAQ (reference sequence). In DNA form, the CDR3 reads TGTGCCAGCAGCCCCTCCCGATCTCTTTCCGAGCAGTACTTC. Translated: CASSPSRSLSEQYF.

The rearrangement links TRBV19 to TRBJ1-1, with D tentatively TRBD1 (6 bases). The CDR3 extends over 15 amino acids. Looked up from germline, CDR1 is LNHDA and CDR2 is SQIVND (reference sequence). The germline V and J ends were trimmed by 5 bases and 4 bases, with 17 bases remaining between them. The CDR3 region is CASSPVTGLGTEAFF. In DNA, the CDR3 is TGTGCCAGTAGTCCCGTCACAGGGTTAGGCACTGAAGCTTTCTTT.

In the case of this clone: The identical CDR3 is also encoded by other nucleotide sequences in the sample. J is TRBJ2-3 and V is TRBV27; no reliable D call. Germline CDR1 and CDR2: MNHEY and SMNVEV (reference sequence). V was cut by 3 bases and J by 0 bases, with 4 bases left in between. CDR3 length: 13 amino acids. CDR3: CASSLSSTDTQYF. DNA for the CDR3: TGTGCCAGCAGTTTGAGCAGCACAGATACGCAGTATTTT.

The rearrangement links TRBV19 to TRBJ2-2, with 7 bases fitting TRBD1. Germline CDR1 is LNHDA and CDR2 is SQIVND (reference sequence). J lost 5 bases, V lost 5 bases, and 8 bases had no gene match. The CDR3 is 15 amino acids. The CDR3: CASSSTGRRTGELFF. CDR3 nucleotide sequence: TGTGCCAGTAGTTCGACAGGGCGGCGGACCGGGGAGCTGTTTTTT.

The chain combines TRBV18 with TRBJ1-1; tentatively, D is TRBD1 (5 bases). Per the germline V gene, CDR1 is KGHSH and CDR2 is LQKENI. V lost 5 bases to trimming and J lost 7 bases, with 17 bases between them. The CDR3 sequence is 14 residues long. CDR3 sequence reads: CASSAAGEFGEAFF. The CDR3, as DNA: TGTGCCAGCTCAGCGGCGGGGGAATTTGGTGAAGCTTTCTTT.

The chain is built from TRBV7-2 and TRBJ1-1; unclear D gene. The CDR3 is 15 amino acids. V was trimmed by 1 base and J by 0 bases, leaving 9 bases between them. Germline V CDR1 and CDR2: SGHTA, FQGNSA. The CDR3: CASSLEQSMNTEAFF. In DNA form, the CDR3 reads TGTGCCAGCAGCTTAGAACAGTCGATGAACACTGAAGCTTTCTTT.

The rearrangement links TRBV27 to TRBJ2-5; D perhaps matches TRBD1 (5 bases). Trimming took off 4 bases at V and 2 bases at J, with 17 bases between the two ends. The CDR3 contains 16 residues. Germline V CDR1 and CDR2: MNHEY, SMNVEV (reference sequence). CDR3 amino acids: CASSSRLMTAQETQYF. The CDR3 DNA sequence: TGTGCCAGCAGTTCTAGGTTGATGACAGCTCAAGAGACCCAGTACTTC.

The chain links TRBV6-7 to TRBJ2-6; D is unresolved. TRBV6-7 is an ORF, with its function uncertain. The CDR3 is 17 amino acids. Trimming removed 5 bases from V and 1 base from J, with 15 bases in between. The CDR3 loop reads CASSNQDGDSGANVLTF. Here the CDR3 DNA reads TGTGCCAGCAGTAATCAAGATGGGGATTCTGGGGCCAACGTCCTGACTTTC.